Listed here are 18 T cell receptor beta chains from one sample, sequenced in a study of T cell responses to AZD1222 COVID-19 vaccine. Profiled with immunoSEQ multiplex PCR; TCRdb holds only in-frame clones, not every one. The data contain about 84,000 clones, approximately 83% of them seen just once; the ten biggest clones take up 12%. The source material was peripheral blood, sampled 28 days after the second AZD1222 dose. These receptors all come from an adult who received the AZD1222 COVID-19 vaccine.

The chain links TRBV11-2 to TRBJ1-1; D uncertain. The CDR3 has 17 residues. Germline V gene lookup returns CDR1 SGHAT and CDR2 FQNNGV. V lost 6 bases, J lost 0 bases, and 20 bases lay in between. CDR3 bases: TGTGCCAGCAGTCTCTCCCCCCGATCTCAGATGAACACTGAAGCTTTCTTT. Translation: CASSLSPRSQMNTEAFF.

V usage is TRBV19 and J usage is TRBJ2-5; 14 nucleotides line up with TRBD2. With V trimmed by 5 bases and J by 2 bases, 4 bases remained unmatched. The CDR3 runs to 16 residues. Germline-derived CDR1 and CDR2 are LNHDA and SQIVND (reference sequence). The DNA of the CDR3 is TGTGCCAGTAGTCCGGGACTAGCGGGGGTACAAGAGACCCAGTACTTC. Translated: CASSPGLAGVQETQYF.

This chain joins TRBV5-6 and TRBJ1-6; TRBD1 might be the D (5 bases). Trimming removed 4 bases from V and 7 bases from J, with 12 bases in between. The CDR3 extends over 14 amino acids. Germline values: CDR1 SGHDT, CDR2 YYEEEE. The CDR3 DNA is TGTGCCAGCAGCCTGACCGGGGCAAATTCACCCCTCCACTTT. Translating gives CASSLTGANSPLHF.

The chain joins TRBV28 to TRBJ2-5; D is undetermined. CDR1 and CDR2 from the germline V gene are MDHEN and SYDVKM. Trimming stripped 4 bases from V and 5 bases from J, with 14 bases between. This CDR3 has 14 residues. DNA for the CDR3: TGTGCCAGCAGTTCGAGAGGTGTACGGGAGACCCAGTACTTC. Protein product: CASSSRGVRETQYF.

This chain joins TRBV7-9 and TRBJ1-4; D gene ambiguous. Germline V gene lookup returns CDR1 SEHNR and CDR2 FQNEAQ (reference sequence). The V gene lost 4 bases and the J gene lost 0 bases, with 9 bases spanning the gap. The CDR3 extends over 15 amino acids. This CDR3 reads CASSSTGATNEKLFF. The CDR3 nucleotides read TGTGCCAGCAGCTCAACGGGTGCAACTAATGAAAAACTGTTTTTT. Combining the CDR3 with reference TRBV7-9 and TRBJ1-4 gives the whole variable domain DTGVSQNPRHKITKRGQNVTFRCDPISEHNRLYWYRQTLGQGPEFLTYFQNEAQLEKSRLLSDRFSAERPKGSFSTLEIQRTEQGDSAMYLCASSSTGATNEKLFFGSGTQLSVL.

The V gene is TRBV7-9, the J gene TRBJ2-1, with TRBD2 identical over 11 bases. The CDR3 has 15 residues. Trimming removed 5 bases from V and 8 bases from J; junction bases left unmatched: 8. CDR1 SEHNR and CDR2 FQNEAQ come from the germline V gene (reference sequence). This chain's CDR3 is CASSRTSGSHDEQFF. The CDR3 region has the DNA TGTGCCAGCAGCCGAACTAGCGGGAGTCACGATGAGCAGTTCTTC. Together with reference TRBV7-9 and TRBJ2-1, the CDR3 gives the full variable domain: DTGVSQNPRHKITKRGQNVTFRCDPISEHNRLYWYRQTLGQGPEFLTYFQNEAQLEKSRLLSDRFSAERPKGSFSTLEIQRTEQGDSAMYLCASSRTSGSHDEQFFGPGTRLTVL.

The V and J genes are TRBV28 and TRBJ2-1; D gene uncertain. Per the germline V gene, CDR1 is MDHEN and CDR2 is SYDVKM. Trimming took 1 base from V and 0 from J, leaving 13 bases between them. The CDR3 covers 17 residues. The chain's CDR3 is CASSLYGFSGSYNEQFF. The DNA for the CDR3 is TGTGCCAGCAGTTTATACGGCTTTTCAGGCTCCTACAATGAGCAGTTCTTC.

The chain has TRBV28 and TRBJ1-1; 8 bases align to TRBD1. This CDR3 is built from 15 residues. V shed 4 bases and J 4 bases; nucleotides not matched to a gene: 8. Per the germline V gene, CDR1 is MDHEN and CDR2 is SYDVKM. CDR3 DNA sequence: TGTGCCAGCAGTTCGAGGACAGGGAGGGGCACTGAAGCTTTCTTT. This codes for CASSSRTGRGTEAFF.

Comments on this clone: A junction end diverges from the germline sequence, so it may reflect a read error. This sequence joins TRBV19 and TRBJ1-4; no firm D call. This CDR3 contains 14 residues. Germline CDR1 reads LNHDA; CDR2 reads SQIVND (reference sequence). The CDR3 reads CASRMIGGDEKLFF. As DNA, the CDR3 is TGTGCCAGTCGTATGATAGGCGGGGATGAAAAACTGTTTTTT.

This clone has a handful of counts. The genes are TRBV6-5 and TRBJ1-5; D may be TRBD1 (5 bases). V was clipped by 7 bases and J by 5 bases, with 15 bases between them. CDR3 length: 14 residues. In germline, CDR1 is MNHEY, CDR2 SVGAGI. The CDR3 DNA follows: TGTGCCAGCATAAAGAGTCAGGGCGATCAGCCCCAGCATTTT. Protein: CASIKSQGDQPQHF.

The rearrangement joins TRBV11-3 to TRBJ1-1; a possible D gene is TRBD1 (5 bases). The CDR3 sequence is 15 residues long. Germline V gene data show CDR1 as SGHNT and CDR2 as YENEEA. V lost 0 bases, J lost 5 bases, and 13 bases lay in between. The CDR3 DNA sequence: TGTGCCAGCAGCTTAGAATCGGAGGGGAGGACTGAAGCTTTCTTT. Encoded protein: CASSLESEGRTEAFF.

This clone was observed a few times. As DNA, the CDR3 is TGCAGTGCTAGTAAGGGCGGGGTTTACAATGAGCAGTTCTTC. Its translation: CSASKGGVYNEQFF. The rearrangement joins TRBV20-1 to TRBJ2-1; tentative D call: TRBD2 (6 bases). The CDR3 totals 14 residues. Germline-derived CDR1 and CDR2 are DFQATT and SNEGSKA (reference sequence). Trimming shortened V by 3 bases and J by 4 bases, and 13 bases separated the two germline ends.

The CDR3 sequence is CASSTRESGELFF. CDR3 sequence (DNA): TGTGCCAGCTCAACGCGGGAGTCCGGGGAGCTGTTTTTT. This chain joins TRBV18 and TRBJ2-2; 7 nucleotides line up with TRBD2. The CDR3 loop spans 13 amino acids. Germline CDR1 reads KGHSH; CDR2 reads LQKENI. V shed 5 bases, J shed 6 bases, and the junction held 3 bases outside the gene matches.

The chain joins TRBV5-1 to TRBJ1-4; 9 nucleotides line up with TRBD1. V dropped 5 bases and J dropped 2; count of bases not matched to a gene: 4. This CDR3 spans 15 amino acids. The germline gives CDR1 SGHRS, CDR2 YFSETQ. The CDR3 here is CASRTGGNTNEKLFF. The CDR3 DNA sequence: TGCGCCAGCAGGACAGGGGGTAATACTAATGAAAAACTGTTTTTT. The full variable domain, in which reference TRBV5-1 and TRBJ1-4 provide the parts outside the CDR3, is KAGVTQTPRYLIKTRGQQVTLSCSPISGHRSVSWYQQTPGQGLQFLFEYFSETQRNKGNFPGRFSGRQFSNSRSEMNVSTLELGDSALYLCASRTGGNTNEKLFFGSGTQLSVL.

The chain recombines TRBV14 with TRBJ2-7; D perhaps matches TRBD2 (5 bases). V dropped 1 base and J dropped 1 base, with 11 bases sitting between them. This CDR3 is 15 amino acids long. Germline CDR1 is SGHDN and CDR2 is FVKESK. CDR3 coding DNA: TGTGCCAGCAGCCAAGCAAACCAGCGGTCCTACGAGCAGTACTTC. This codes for CASSQANQRSYEQYF. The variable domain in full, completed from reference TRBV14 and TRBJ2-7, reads EAGVTQFPSHSVIEKGQTVTLRCDPISGHDNLYWYRRVMGKEIKFLLHFVKESKQDESGMPNNRFLAERTGGTYSTLKVQPAELEDSGVYFCASSQANQRSYEQYFGPGTRLTVT.

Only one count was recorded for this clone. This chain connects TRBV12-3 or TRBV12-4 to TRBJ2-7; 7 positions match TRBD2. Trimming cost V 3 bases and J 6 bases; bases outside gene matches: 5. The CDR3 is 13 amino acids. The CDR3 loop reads CASSLGTILEQYF. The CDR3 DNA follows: TGTGCCAGCAGTTTGGGGACTATACTCGAGCAGTACTTC.

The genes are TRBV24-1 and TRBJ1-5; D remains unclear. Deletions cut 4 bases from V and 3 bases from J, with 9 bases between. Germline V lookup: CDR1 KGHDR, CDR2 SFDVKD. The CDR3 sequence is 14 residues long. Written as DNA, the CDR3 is TGTGCCACCAGTGACCTGGGCCTCAATCAGCCCCAGCATTTT. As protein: CATSDLGLNQPQHF.

CDR3: CASSLFGRRDVGTGELFF. The CDR3 DNA reads TGTGCCAGCAGTTTATTCGGCCGGCGGGACGTTGGCACCGGGGAGCTGTTTTTT. V usage is TRBV27 and J usage is TRBJ2-2, with D possibly being TRBD2 (6 bases). The CDR3 runs to 18 residues. The V end was cut by 1 base, the J end by 4 bases, with 19 bases between. Germline CDR1 MNHEY, CDR2 SMNVEV (reference sequence).